The 17 T cell receptor beta chains listed next were all sequenced from one sample in a study of CD8 T cells in Susac syndrome (dated by TCRdb to the late 2010s). The library came from the immunoSEQ multiplex PCR assay. RNA was extracted using the RNeasy kit, and roughly 0.45 to 1 microgram was reverse transcribed with random hexamers. TCRdb applied fastp at Q25 and MiXCR to the public reads, then kept only in-frame beta chains. Every distinct CDR3 protein forms one entry, paired with its most common genes and DNA. The sample table records roughly 67,000 distinct CDR3 sequences; about 95% of these occur just once. Roughly 0.4% of the sample lies in the top ten. Specimen: CD8+ T cells from PBMCs. The receptors shown here come from a human donor with multiple sclerosis.

The CDR3 loop is CASNPPSGTEAFF. DNA of the CDR3: TGCGCCAGCAATCCTCCCTCAGGGACTGAAGCTTTCTTT. This sequence joins TRBV5-1 and TRBJ1-1; D is possibly TRBD1 (5 bases). The CDR3 spans 13 residues. Trimming removed 6 bases from V and 5 bases from J, with 14 bases in between. Per the germline V gene, CDR1 is SGHRS and CDR2 is YFSETQ.

The chain couples TRBV6-5 to TRBJ2-7; 12 bases are shared with TRBD2. V shed 0 bases and J 6 bases; nucleotides not matched to a gene: 0. Germline V gene data show CDR1 as MNHEY and CDR2 as SVGAGI. This CDR3 spans 14 amino acids. The CDR3 nucleotides are TGTGCCAGCAGTTACTCGACTAGCGGGGGCGAGCAGTACTTC. Encoded protein: CASSYSTSGGEQYF.

The table lists this clonotype with a count of one. The V and J genes are TRBV24-1 and TRBJ2-2; 12 bases fit TRBD2. The CDR3 consists of 16 residues. Germline V gene lookup returns CDR1 KGHDR and CDR2 SFDVKD. The junction had 4 bases not matched to a gene; V was cut back by 3 bases and J by 6 bases. The CDR3 reads CATSDPSGRAPGELFF. As DNA, the CDR3 is TGTGCCACCAGTGATCCTAGCGGGAGGGCCCCCGGGGAGCTGTTTTTT.

This chain connects TRBV9 to TRBJ1-4; perhaps TRBD1 as D (5 bases). Trimming shortened V by 4 bases and J by 0 bases, and 10 bases separated the two germline ends. The CDR3 is 15 residues long. From germline, CDR1 is SGDLS and CDR2 YYNGEE. CDR3 nucleotide sequence: TGTGCCAGCAGCCAGTCGGGGGCAACTAATGAAAAACTGTTTTTT. Its translation is CASSQSGATNEKLFF.

The chain combines TRBV23-1 with TRBJ1-1; perhaps TRBD1 as D (5 bases). TRBV23-1 is recorded as an ORF, its role being uncertain. The CDR3 consists of 12 residues. V gave up 5 bases and J gave up 13 bases, with 17 bases separating them. The CDR3, as DNA: TGCGCCAGCAGTTCTGGGACGCTGATCTTTTTCTTT. This sequence encodes CASSSGTLIFFF.

This chain connects TRBV5-1 to TRBJ2-5; the match to TRBD2 covers 14 bases. The J segment lost 6 bases and the V segment lost 4 bases, leaving 5 bases of the junction unmatched. This CDR3 spans 15 amino acids. CDR1 and CDR2 from the germline V gene are SGHRS and YFSETQ. In DNA form, the CDR3 reads TGCGCCAGCAGCCTTGGACTAGCGGGAGGACAGACCCAGTACTTC. As protein: CASSLGLAGGQTQYF.

This chain joins TRBV15 and TRBJ1-5; 9 nucleotides line up with TRBD1. This CDR3 is 15 amino acids long. Germline values: CDR1 LNHNV, CDR2 YYDKDF (reference sequence). Trimming at V came to 5 bases and at J to 4 bases, leaving 6 bases not matched to a gene. The DNA of the CDR3 is TGTGCCACCAGCGATGGAGGGACAGGGAATCAGCCCCAGCATTTT. This sequence encodes CATSDGGTGNQPQHF. Full variable domain (missing parts from reference TRBV15 and TRBJ1-5): DAMVIQNPRYQVTQFGKPVTLSCSQTLNHNVMYWYQQKSSQAPKLLFHYYDKDFNNEADTPDNFQSRRPNTSFCFLDIRSPGLGDTAMYLCATSDGGTGNQPQHFGDGTRLSIL.

The rearrangement links TRBV2 to TRBJ2-4; tentative D call: TRBD2 (6 bases). This CDR3 comprises 14 residues. Trimming pared 5 bases from V and 2 bases from J, leaving 10 bases between. Germline assignment: CDR1 SNHLY and CDR2 FYNNEI. The CDR3 nucleotides read TGTGCCAGCAGTAGCGGGTATACCAAAAACATTCAGTACTTC. Its protein product is CASSSGYTKNIQYF.

In this sample, this clonotype turned up a few times. The chain uses TRBV6-5 and TRBJ1-1; D is unresolved. This CDR3 has 12 amino acids. Germline loops: CDR1 MNHEY, CDR2 SVGAGI. The V end lost 4 bases, the J end lost 1 base, and 4 bases lay between the germline ends. DNA for the CDR3: TGTGCCAGCAGTTCCACGAACACTGAAGCTTTCTTT. Encoded protein: CASSSTNTEAFF.

The chain has TRBV27 and TRBJ1-5; D is undetermined. The CDR3 is 16 amino acids. Germline CDR1 is MNHEY and CDR2 is SMNVEV (reference sequence). V was cut by 5 bases and J by 6 bases, with 20 bases left in between. CDR3 protein: CASSTTGRVRSQPQHF. CDR3 coding DNA: TGTGCCAGCAGTACCACGGGCCGAGTCCGCAGTCAGCCCCAGCATTTT.

V is TRBV13 and J is TRBJ2-3; 8 nucleotides align to TRBD2. This CDR3 region has 16 residues. Losses at the gene ends were 5 bases for V and 4 bases for J; bases not matched to a gene: 11. Germline V gene data show CDR1 as PRHDT and CDR2 as FYEKMQ (reference sequence). The CDR3 reads CASSPSLSGSADTQYF. In DNA form, the CDR3 reads TGTGCCAGCAGCCCCTCACTAAGCGGGAGCGCAGATACGCAGTATTTT.

The rearrangement joins TRBV29-1 to TRBJ2-2; D may be TRBD1 (6 bases). Germline V CDR1 and CDR2: SQVTM, ANQGSEA. V lost 2 bases to trimming and J lost 2 bases, with 12 bases between them. The CDR3 runs to 15 residues. The CDR3 bases are TGCAGCGTTGAACCGGGCAGGGGAAACACCGGGGAGCTGTTTTTT. It encodes CSVEPGRGNTGELFF.

The chain is built from TRBV7-3 and TRBJ1-1; 12 bases match TRBD1. Germline CDR1 is SGHTA and CDR2 is FQGTGA. The CDR3 sequence is 16 residues long. The V segment lost 5 bases and the J segment 0 bases; nucleotides outside the gene matches: 4. CDR3 DNA: TGTGCCAGCAGCCCAAGGGACAGGGGGCTGAACACTGAAGCTTTCTTT. Its protein is CASSPRDRGLNTEAFF. The full variable domain, in which reference TRBV7-3 and TRBJ1-1 provide the parts outside the CDR3, is GAGVSQTPSNKVTEKGKYVELRCDPISGHTALYWYRQSLGQGPEFLIYFQGTGAADDSGLPNDRFFAVRPEGSVSTLKIQRTERGDSAVYLCASSPRDRGLNTEAFFGQGTRLTVV.

V usage is TRBV6-5 and J usage is TRBJ2-5; 8 nucleotides align to TRBD2. The CDR3 contains 15 residues. The V gene's germline CDR1 is MNHEY and CDR2 SVGAGI. With V trimmed by 0 bases and J by 5 bases, 5 bases remained unmatched. CDR3 DNA sequence: TGTGCCAGCAGTTACTCACGGGGGGGAGGGGAGACCCAGTACTTC. It codes for CASSYSRGGGETQYF.

The chain links TRBV5-6 to TRBJ1-5, with 8 nucleotides matching TRBD1. V was pared by 2 bases and J by 5 bases, with 12 bases of the junction left unmatched. CDR3 length equals 17 residues. CDR1 is SGHDT, CDR2 YYEEEE, per germline. The CDR3: CASSFWTGPSGDQPQHF. CDR3 sequence (DNA): TGTGCCAGCAGCTTCTGGACAGGGCCCTCCGGAGATCAGCCCCAGCATTTT. Drawing the rest from reference TRBV5-6 and TRBJ1-5, the complete variable domain is DAGVTQSPTHLIKTRGQQVTLRCSPKSGHDTVSWYQQALGQGPQFIFQYYEEEERQRGNFPDRFSGHQFPNYSSELNVNALLLGDSALYLCASSFWTGPSGDQPQHFGDGTRLSIL.

This chain uses TRBV11-1 with TRBJ1-1, with a weak D call TRBD1 (5 bases). Per the germline V gene, CDR1 is SGHAT and CDR2 is FQDESV (reference sequence). V was cut by 3 bases and J by 1 base, with 12 bases left in between. This CDR3 has 15 amino acids. CDR3 amino acids: CASSFTSGGNTEAFF. CDR3 bases: TGTGCCAGCAGCTTTACCTCGGGGGGGAACACTGAAGCTTTCTTT.

The genes are TRBV5-4 and TRBJ1-1, with D maybe TRBD1 (6 bases). The CDR3 runs to 14 residues. Germline CDR1 is SGHNT and CDR2 is YYREEE (reference sequence). V was cut by 1 base and J by 3 bases, with 10 bases left in between. Here the CDR3 reads CASSLPTGHTEAFF. In DNA, the CDR3 is TGTGCCAGCAGCTTGCCTACAGGGCACACTGAAGCTTTCTTT.